This T cell receptor (beta chain) emerged from a study of blood T cell repertoires in COVID-19. Clones were sequenced by immunoSEQ multiplex PCR, and TCRdb holds only the in-frame ones, with some missing. The table shows around 310,000 clones, with approximately 89% occurring only once. Trimming pared 2 bases from V and 2 bases from J, leaving 11 bases between. CDR1 and CDR2 (germline): SGHRS, YFSETQ. The CDR3 covers 14 residues. Individuals drawn from some 25 US areas were about 18 to 95 years old. Cohorts were assigned according to the clinical history that participants reported. V usage is TRBV5-1 and J usage is TRBJ2-7; D perhaps matches TRBD1 (5 bases). Sequenced: PBMCs or T cells enriched from blood (not recorded which). The TCR originated in a woman aged 25 to 45 who had recovered from COVID-19. The CDR3 loop is CASSLQVIPYEQYF. The CDR3 nucleotides are TGCGCCAGCAGCTTACAGGTTATTCCCTACGAGCAGTACTTC.